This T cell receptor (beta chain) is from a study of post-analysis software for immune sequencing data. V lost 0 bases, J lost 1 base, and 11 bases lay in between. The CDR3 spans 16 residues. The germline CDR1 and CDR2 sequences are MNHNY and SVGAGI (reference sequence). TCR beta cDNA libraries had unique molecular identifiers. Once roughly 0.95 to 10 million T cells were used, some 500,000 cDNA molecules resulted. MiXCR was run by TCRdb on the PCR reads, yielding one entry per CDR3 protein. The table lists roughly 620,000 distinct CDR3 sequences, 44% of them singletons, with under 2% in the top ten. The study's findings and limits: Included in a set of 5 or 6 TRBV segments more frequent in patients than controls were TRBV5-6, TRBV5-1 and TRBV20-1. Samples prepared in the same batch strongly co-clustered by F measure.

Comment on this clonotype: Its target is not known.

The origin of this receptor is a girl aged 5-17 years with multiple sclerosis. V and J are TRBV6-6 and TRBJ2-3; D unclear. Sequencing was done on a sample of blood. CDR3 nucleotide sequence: TGTGCCAGCAGTTACTCGAAGTTAGAACGCACAGATACGCAGTATTTT. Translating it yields CASSYSKLERTDTQYF.